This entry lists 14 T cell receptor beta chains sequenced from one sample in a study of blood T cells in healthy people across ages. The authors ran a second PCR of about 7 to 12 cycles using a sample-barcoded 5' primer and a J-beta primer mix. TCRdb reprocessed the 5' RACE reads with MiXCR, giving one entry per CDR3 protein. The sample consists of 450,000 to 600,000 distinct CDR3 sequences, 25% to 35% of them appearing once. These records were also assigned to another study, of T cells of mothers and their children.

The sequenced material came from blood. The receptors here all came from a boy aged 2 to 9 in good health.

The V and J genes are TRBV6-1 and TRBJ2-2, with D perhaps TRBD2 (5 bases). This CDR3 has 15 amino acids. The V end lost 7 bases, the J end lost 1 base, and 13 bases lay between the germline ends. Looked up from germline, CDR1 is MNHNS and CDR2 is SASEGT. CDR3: CASKGRSVNTGELFF. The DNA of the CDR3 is TGTGCCAGCAAAGGACGTAGCGTGAACACCGGGGAGCTGTTTTTT.

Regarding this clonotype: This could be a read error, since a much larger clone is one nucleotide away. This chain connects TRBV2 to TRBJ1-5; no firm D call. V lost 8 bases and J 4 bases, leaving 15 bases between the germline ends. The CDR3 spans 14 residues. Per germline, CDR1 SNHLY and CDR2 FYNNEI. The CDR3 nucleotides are TGTGCCAGCCAAAAGGGTCGTGGGAATCAGCCCCAGCATTTT. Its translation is CASQKGRGNQPQHF.

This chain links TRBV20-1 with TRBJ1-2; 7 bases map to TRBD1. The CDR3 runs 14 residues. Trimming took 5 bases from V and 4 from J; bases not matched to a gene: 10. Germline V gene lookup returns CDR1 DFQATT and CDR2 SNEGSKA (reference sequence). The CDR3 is CSASLAGGAYGYTF. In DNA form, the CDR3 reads TGCAGTGCTTCTCTGGCAGGGGGGGCCTATGGCTACACCTTC.

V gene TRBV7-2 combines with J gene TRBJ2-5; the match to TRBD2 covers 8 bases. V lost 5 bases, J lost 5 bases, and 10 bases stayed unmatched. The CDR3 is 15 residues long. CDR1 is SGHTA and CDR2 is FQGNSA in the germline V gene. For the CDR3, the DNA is TGTGCCAGCAGCCCAATGGCGGGACTAGGGGAGACCCAGTACTTC. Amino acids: CASSPMAGLGETQYF.

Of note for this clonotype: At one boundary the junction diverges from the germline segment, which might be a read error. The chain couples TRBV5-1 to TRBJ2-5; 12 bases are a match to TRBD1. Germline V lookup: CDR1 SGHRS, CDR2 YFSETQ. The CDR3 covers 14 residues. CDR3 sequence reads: CASSGTGGRETQYF. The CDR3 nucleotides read TGTGCCAGCAGCGGGACAGGGGGCCGGGAGACCCAGTACTTC.

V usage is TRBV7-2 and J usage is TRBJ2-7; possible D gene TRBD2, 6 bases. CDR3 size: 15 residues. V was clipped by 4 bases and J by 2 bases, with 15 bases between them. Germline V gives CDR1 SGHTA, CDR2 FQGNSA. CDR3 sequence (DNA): TGTGCCAGCAGCTCGCGGGACCCACTTACCTACGAGCAGTACTTC. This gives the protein CASSSRDPLTYEQYF.

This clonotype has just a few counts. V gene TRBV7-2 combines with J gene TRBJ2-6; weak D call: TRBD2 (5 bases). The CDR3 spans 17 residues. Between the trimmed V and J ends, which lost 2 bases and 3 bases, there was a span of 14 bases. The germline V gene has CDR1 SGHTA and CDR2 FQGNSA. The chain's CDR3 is CASSLRRESSGANVLTF. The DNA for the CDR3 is TGTGCCAGCAGCTTAAGACGGGAATCAAGTGGGGCCAACGTCCTGACTTTC.

CDR3 amino acids: CSASPNRETQYF. In DNA, the CDR3 is TGCAGTGCTAGCCCTAATCGAGAGACCCAGTACTTC. V usage is TRBV20-1 and J usage is TRBJ2-5, with no clear D. Germline assignment: CDR1 DFQATT and CDR2 SNEGSKA (reference sequence). With 3 bases removed from V and 4 bases from J, the gap between germline ends came to 9 bases. This CDR3 is 12 amino acids long.

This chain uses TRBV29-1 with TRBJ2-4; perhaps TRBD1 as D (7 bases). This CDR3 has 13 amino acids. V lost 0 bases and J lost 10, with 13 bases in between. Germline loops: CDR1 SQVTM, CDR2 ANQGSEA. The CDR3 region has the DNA TGCAGCGTTGAAGACGGGCAGGGGGGAATTCAGTACTTC. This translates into CSVEDGQGGIQYF.

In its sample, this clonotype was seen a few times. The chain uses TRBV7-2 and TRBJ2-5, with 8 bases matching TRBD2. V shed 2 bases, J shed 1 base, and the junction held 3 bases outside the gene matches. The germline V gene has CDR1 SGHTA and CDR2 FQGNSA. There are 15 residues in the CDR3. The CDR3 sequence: CASSLQLAVQETQYF. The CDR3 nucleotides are TGTGCCAGCAGCTTACAACTAGCGGTCCAAGAGACCCAGTACTTC.

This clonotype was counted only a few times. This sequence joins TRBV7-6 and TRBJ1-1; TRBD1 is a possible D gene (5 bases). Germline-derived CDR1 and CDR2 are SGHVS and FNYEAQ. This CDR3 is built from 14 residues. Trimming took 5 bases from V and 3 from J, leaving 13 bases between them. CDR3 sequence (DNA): TGTGCCAGCAGCCCCCTGGGAGGGGACACTGAAGCTTTCTTT. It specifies CASSPLGGDTEAFF.

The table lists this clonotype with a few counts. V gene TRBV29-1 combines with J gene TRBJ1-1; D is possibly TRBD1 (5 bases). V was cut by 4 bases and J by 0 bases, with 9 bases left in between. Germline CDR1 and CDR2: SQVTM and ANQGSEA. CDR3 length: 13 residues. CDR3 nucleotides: TGCAGCGTTGGGGGGACTATGAACACTGAAGCTTTCTTT. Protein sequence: CSVGGTMNTEAFF.

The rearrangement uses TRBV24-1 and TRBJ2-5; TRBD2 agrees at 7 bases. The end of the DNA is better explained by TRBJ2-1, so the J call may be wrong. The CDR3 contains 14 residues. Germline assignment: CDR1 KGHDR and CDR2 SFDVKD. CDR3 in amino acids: CATSDDGRGTTQFF. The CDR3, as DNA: TGTGCCACCAGTGATGATGGTCGCGGGACTACGCAGTTCTTC.

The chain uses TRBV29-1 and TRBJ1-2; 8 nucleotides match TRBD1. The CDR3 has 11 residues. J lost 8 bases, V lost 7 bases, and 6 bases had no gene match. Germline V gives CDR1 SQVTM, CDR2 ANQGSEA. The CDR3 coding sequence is TGCAGCGCGCGGACAGGGAGAGGCTACACCTTC. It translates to CSARTGRGYTF.